These 20 T cell receptor beta chains originate from one sample sequenced in a study of blood T cell repertoires in COVID-19. Sequencing used immunoSEQ multiplex PCR; TCRdb keeps in-frame clones, though not all of them. The sample has about 83,000 clones; around 90% are singletons. The sequenced material came from peripheral blood. The source is a woman aged 45-65 years with active or convalescent COVID-19.

This clone was seen once. CDR3 protein: CASSNSGGSTDTQYF. CDR3 DNA sequence: TGTGCCAGCAGCAATAGCGGGGGAAGCACAGATACGCAGTATTTT. This chain links TRBV7-3 with TRBJ2-3; 9 nucleotides agree with TRBD2. Trimming took 5 bases from V and 0 from J; bases not matched to a gene: 3. The CDR3 totals 15 residues. The V gene's germline CDR1 is SGHTA and CDR2 FQGTGA.

V and J are TRBV5-1 and TRBJ2-5; perhaps TRBD2 as D (5 bases). CDR1 and CDR2 from the germline V gene are SGHRS and YFSETQ. V was shortened by 3 bases and J by 5 bases, with 8 bases between the two germline ends. This CDR3 has 12 residues. The DNA of the CDR3 is TGCGCCAGCAGCTCACTAGGGGAGACCCAGTACTTC. Encoded protein: CASSSLGETQYF.

The chain recombines TRBV25-1 with TRBJ2-7; D uncertain. Looked up from germline, CDR1 is MGHDK and CDR2 is SYGVNS. V was clipped by 6 bases and J by 0 bases, with 15 bases between them. CDR3 size: 15 residues. The CDR3 loop is CASSPPRSHSYEQYF. The CDR3 DNA follows: TGTGCCAGCAGCCCCCCCCGGTCGCACTCCTACGAGCAGTACTTC.

The chain employs TRBV11-1 and TRBJ2-5, with a tentative D call TRBD2 (6 bases). From germline, CDR1 is SGHAT and CDR2 FQDESV (reference sequence). With 2 bases removed from V and 3 bases from J, the gap between germline ends came to 13 bases. The CDR3 spans 15 residues. The CDR3 nucleotides read TGTGCCAGCAGCTTATCGGGGGTGTCGGAAGAGACCCAGTACTTC. Amino acid sequence: CASSLSGVSEETQYF.

The V and J genes are TRBV3-1 (or the pseudogene TRBV3-2) and TRBJ1-5; TRBD1 is a possible D gene (5 bases). The CDR3 totals 15 residues. Trimming removed 3 bases at V and 4 bases at J, with 13 bases between. Looked up from germline, CDR1 is LGHDT and CDR2 is YNNKEL (reference sequence). CDR3: CASSHGGGGNQPQHF. DNA for the CDR3: TGTGCCAGCAGCCACGGGGGAGGAGGGAATCAGCCCCAGCATTTT.

V and J are TRBV14 and TRBJ1-2; TRBD1 agrees at 8 bases. Germline V gene lookup returns CDR1 SGHDN and CDR2 FVKESK. The V and J ends lost 2 bases and 6 bases, in that order; junction bases with no gene match: 14. The CDR3 contains 17 residues. The CDR3 DNA is TGTGCCAGCAGCCAACGGACAGGGATCTTACCCTACAATGGCTACACCTTC. Amino acid sequence: CASSQRTGILPYNGYTF.

The chain joins TRBV6-1 to TRBJ1-5; tentative D call: TRBD1 (6 bases). CDR3 length equals 16 residues. Trimming pared 4 bases from V and 6 bases from J, leaving 19 bases between. CDR1 and CDR2 (germline): MNHNS, SASEGT. CDR3 bases: TGTGCCAGCAGTGCTGGACTGGGGGCAGGACGTCAGCCCCAGCATTTT. Its translation: CASSAGLGAGRQPQHF.

A few counts support this clone. The rearrangement joins TRBV11-2 to TRBJ1-1; D is uncertain. The V gene's germline CDR1 is SGHAT and CDR2 FQNNGV. CDR3 length equals 15 residues. Trimming left V 0 bases short and J 2 bases short, with 10 bases between. CDR3 nucleotides: TGTGCCAGCAGCTTAGATCCCGCCTACAACACTGAAGCTTTCTTT. It encodes CASSLDPAYNTEAFF. Using reference TRBV11-2 and TRBJ1-1 for the parts outside the CDR3, the full variable domain is EAGVAQSPRYKIIEKRQSVAFWCNPISGHATLYWYQQILGQGPKLLIQFQNNGVVDDSQLPKDRFSAERLKGVDSTLKIQPAKLEDSAVYLCASSLDPAYNTEAFFGQGTRLTVV.

The chain has TRBV7-2 and TRBJ1-3; D is unresolved. The CDR3 spans 14 residues. CDR1 and CDR2 from the germline V gene are SGHTA and FQGNSA. V was cut by 3 bases and J by 4 bases, with 10 bases left in between. In DNA, the CDR3 is TGTGCCAGCAGCTTTTTGGGCCTAGGAAACACCATATATTTT. Translated: CASSFLGLGNTIYF.

V gene TRBV6-5 combines with J gene TRBJ1-5; unclear D gene. The V end lost 5 bases, the J end lost 0 bases, and 11 bases lay between the germline ends. Germline V gene sequence: CDR1 MNHEY, CDR2 SVGAGI. The CDR3 is made up of 15 amino acids. Here the CDR3 DNA reads TGTGCCAGCAGTCCTGTTCAGATTAGCAATCAGCCCCAGCATTTT. This translates into CASSPVQISNQPQHF.

This chain links TRBV2 with TRBJ1-5, with TRBD1 as a possible D gene (5 bases). V lost 7 bases, J lost 4 bases, and 11 bases lay in between. The CDR3 extends over 13 amino acids. In germline, CDR1 is SNHLY, CDR2 FYNNEI. The CDR3 spells CASTGYRNQPQHF. CDR3 DNA: TGTGCCAGCACCGGATACAGGAATCAGCCCCAGCATTTT.

The rearrangement uses TRBV5-1 and TRBJ1-6, with D possibly TRBD1 on 5 matching bases. The germline V and J ends were trimmed by 0 bases and 6 bases, with 10 bases remaining between them. The germline CDR1 and CDR2 sequences are SGHRS and YFSETQ. CDR3 length: 15 amino acids. The CDR3, as DNA: TGCGCCAGCAGCTTGGGACAGAGACTTAATTCACCCCTCCACTTT. It specifies CASSLGQRLNSPLHF.

On this clone: A read error may be the cause here, since a much bigger clone is one base away. The V call is TRBV4-2, the J call TRBJ2-2; perhaps TRBD2 as D (6 bases). V gave up 3 bases and J gave up 6 bases, with 14 bases separating them. The CDR3 has 15 amino acids. Germline lookup yields CDR1 LGHNA and CDR2 YNFKEQ. The CDR3 spells CASSQGGERAGELFF. The CDR3 DNA sequence: TGTGCCAGCAGCCAGGGAGGCGAGAGGGCCGGGGAGCTGTTTTTT.

V is TRBV5-6 and J is TRBJ2-2; 7 bases map to TRBD1. Trimming removed 4 bases from V and 5 bases from J; junction bases left unmatched: 14. Germline values: CDR1 SGHDT, CDR2 YYEEEE. The CDR3 spans 17 residues. This chain's CDR3 is CASSQTRQGWGTGELFF. The CDR3 DNA reads as TGTGCCAGCAGCCAAACCCGACAGGGTTGGGGAACCGGGGAGCTGTTTTTT.

The chain joins TRBV9 to TRBJ1-2; 9 positions agree with TRBD1. V shed 3 bases, J shed 4 bases, and the junction held 7 bases outside the gene matches. Germline assignment: CDR1 SGDLS and CDR2 YYNGEE. This CDR3 is 15 amino acids long. In DNA form, the CDR3 reads TGTGCCAGCAGCGCGCCGGGACAGGGCCCCTATGGCTACACCTTC. This translates into CASSAPGQGPYGYTF.

With respect to this clone: This sample includes further DNA sequences coding for the same CDR3. V usage is TRBV5-1 and J usage is TRBJ2-3, with TRBD1 identical over 9 bases. This CDR3 spans 14 amino acids. The germline CDR1 and CDR2 sequences are SGHRS and YFSETQ. V was pared by 3 bases and J by 5 bases, with 4 bases of the junction left unmatched. The CDR3 bases are TGCGCCAGCAGCTCGGGACAGGGACTAGATACGCAGTATTTT. This gives the protein CASSSGQGLDTQYF.

The chain recombines TRBV5-1 with TRBJ1-2; 9 bases line up with TRBD1. V dropped 4 bases and J dropped 8; count of bases not matched to a gene: 6. The CDR3 is 13 residues long. Germline V gene sequence: CDR1 SGHRS, CDR2 YFSETQ. The CDR3: CASSPGQGLGYTF. The DNA of the CDR3 is TGCGCCAGCAGCCCCGGACAGGGGTTGGGCTACACCTTC.

This rearrangement joins TRBV6-4 to TRBJ1-1; no clear D. Trimming stripped 3 bases from V and 0 bases from J, with 11 bases between. The CDR3 consists of 15 residues. The V gene's germline CDR1 is MRHNA and CDR2 SNTAGT. CDR3 coding DNA: TGTGCCAGCAGTGAATTCGAGGGCTTGAACACTGAAGCTTTCTTT. Residues: CASSEFEGLNTEAFF.

The chain links TRBV9 to TRBJ2-1; 7 positions agree with TRBD1. V shed 4 bases, J shed 0 bases, and the junction held 4 bases outside the gene matches. Germline CDR1 reads SGDLS; CDR2 reads YYNGEE. The CDR3 contains 15 residues. The CDR3: CASSRDRASYNEQFF. CDR3 DNA sequence: TGTGCCAGCAGCCGTGACAGGGCCTCCTACAATGAGCAGTTCTTC.

The chain has TRBV29-1 and TRBJ1-1; D is unresolved. V gave up 0 bases and J gave up 1 base, with 9 bases separating them. Germline lookup yields CDR1 SQVTM and CDR2 ANQGSEA. CDR3 length: 14 residues. The CDR3: CSVEDLRSNTEAFF. CDR3 DNA sequence: TGCAGCGTTGAAGACCTACGTTCGAACACTGAAGCTTTCTTT. The variable domain in full, completed from reference TRBV29-1 and TRBJ1-1, reads SAVISQKPSRDICQRGTSLTIQCQVDSQVTMMFWYRQQPGQSLTLIATANQGSEATYESGFVIDKFPISRPNLTFSTLTVSNMSPEDSSIYLCSVEDLRSNTEAFFGQGTRLTVV.